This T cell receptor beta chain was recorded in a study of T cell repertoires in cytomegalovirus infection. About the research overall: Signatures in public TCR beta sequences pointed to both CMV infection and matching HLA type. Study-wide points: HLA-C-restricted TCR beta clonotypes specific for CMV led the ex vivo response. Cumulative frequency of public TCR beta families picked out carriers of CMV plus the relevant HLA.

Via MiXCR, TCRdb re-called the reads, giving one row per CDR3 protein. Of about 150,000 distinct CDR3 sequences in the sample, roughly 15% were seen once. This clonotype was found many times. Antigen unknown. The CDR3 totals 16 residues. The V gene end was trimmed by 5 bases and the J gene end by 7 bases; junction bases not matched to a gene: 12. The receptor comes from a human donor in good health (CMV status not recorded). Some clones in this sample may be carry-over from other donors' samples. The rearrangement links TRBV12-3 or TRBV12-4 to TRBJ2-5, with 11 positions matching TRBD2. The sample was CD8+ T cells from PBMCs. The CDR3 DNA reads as TGTGCCAGCAGTAATGCCGGGACTAGCGGCGAATTGACCCAGTACTTC. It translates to CASSNAGTSGELTQYF.